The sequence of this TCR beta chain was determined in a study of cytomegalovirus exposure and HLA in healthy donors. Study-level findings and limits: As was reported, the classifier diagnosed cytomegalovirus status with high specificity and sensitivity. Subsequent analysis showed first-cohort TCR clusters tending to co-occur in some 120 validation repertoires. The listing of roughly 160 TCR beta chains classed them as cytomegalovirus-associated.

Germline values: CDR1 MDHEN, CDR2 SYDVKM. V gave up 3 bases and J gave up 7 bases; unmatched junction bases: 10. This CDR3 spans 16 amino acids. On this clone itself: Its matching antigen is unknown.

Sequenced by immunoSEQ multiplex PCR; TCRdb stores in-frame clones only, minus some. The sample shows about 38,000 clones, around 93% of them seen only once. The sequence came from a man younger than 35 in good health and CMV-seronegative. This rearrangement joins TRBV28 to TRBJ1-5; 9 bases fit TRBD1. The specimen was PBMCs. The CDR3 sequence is CASSFIRDRVQQPQHF. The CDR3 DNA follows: TGTGCCAGCAGTTTTATCCGGGACAGGGTACAACAGCCCCAGCATTTT. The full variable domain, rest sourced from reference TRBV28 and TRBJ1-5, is DVKVTQSSRYLVKRTGEKVFLECVQDMDHENMFWYRQDPGLGLRLIYFSYDVKMKEKGDIPEGYSVSREKKERFSLILESASTNQTSMYLCASSFIRDRVQQPQHFGDGTRLSIL.